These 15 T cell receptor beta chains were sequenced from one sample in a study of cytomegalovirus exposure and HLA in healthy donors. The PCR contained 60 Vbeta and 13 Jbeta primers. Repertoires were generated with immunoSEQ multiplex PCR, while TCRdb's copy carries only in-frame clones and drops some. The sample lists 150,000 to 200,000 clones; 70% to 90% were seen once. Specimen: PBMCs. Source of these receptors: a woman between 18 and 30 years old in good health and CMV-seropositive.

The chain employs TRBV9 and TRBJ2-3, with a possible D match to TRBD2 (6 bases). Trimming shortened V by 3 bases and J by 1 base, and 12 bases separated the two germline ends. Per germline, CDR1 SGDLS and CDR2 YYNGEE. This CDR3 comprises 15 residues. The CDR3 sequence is CASSGGVAGTDTQYF. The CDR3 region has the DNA TGTGCCAGCAGCGGCGGGGTCGCTGGCACAGATACGCAGTATTTT.

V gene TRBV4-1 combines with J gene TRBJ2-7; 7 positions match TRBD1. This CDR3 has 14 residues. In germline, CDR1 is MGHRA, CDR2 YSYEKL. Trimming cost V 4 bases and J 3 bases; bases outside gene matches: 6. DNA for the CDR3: TGCGCCAGCAGCCCCCTGACAGGGATCTACGAGCAGTACTTC. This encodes CASSPLTGIYEQYF.

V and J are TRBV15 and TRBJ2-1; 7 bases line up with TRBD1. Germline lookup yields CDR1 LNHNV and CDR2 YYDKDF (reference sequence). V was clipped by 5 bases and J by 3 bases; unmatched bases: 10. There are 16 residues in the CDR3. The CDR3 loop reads CATSGIRDRNYNEQFF. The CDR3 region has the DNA TGTGCCACCAGCGGTATCCGGGACAGAAACTACAATGAGCAGTTCTTC.

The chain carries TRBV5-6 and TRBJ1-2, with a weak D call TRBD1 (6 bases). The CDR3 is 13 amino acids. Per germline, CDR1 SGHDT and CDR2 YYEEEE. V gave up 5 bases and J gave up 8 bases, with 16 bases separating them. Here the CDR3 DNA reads TGTGCCAGCAGTCGTCCAGGGGCGGAAGGCTACACCTTC. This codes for CASSRPGAEGYTF.

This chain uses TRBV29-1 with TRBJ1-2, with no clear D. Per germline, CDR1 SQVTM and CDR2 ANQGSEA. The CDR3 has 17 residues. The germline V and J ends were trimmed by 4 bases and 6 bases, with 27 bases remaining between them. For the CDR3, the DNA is TGCAGCGTTGGGTTGTCTAAGCCGGCCCGGCGGATCGATGGCTACACCTTC. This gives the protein CSVGLSKPARRIDGYTF.

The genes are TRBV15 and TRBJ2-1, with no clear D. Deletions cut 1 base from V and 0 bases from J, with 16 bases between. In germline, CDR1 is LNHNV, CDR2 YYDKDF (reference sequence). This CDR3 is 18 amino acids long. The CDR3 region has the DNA TGTGCCACCAGCAGAGGACGGGTGACGTCCGGCTCCTACAATGAGCAGTTCTTC. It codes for CATSRGRVTSGSYNEQFF. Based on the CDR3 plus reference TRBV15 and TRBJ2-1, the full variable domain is DAMVIQNPRYQVTQFGKPVTLSCSQTLNHNVMYWYQQKSSQAPKLLFHYYDKDFNNEADTPDNFQSRRPNTSFCFLDIRSPGLGDTAMYLCATSRGRVTSGSYNEQFFGPGTRLTVL.

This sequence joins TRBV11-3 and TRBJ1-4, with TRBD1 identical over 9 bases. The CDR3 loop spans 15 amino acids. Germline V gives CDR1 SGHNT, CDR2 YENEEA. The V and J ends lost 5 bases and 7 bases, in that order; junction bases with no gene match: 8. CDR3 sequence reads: CASSPLGQGSEKLFF. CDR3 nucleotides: TGTGCCAGCAGCCCACTCGGACAGGGGTCTGAAAAACTGTTTTTT.

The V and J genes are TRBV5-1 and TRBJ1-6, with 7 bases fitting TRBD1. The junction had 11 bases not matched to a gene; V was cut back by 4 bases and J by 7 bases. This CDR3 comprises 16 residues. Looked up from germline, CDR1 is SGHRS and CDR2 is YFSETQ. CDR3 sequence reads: CASSQSGTAKNSPLHF. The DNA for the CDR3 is TGCGCCAGCAGCCAGTCAGGGACAGCAAAGAATTCACCCCTCCACTTT.

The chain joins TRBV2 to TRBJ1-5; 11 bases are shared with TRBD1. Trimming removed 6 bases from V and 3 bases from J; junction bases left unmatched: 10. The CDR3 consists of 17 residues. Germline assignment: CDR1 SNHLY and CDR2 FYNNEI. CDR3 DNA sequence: TGTGCCAGCAGCGCTTCTCCGGGACAGGGGGACAATCAGCCCCAGCATTTT. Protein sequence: CASSASPGQGDNQPQHF.

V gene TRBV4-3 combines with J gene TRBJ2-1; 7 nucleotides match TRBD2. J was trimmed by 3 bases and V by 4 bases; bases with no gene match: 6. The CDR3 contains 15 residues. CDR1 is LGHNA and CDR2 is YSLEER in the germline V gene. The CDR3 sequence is CASSPSSSGYNEQFF. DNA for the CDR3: TGCGCCAGCAGCCCGTCGTCTAGCGGCTACAATGAGCAGTTCTTC.

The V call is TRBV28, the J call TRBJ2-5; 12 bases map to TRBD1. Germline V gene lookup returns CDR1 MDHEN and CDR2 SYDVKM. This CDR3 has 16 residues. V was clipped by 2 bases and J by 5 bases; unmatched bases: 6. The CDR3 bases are TGTGCCAGCAGTTTACCGGGACAGGGGGCGGTTGAGACCCAGTACTTC. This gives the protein CASSLPGQGAVETQYF.

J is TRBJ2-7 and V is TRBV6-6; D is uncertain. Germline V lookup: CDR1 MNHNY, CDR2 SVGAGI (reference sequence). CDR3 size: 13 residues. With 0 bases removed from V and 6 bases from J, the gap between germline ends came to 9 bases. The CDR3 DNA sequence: TGTGCCAGCAGTTACTCGGAGTTGAGCGAGCAGTACGTC. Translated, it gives CASSYSELSEQYV.

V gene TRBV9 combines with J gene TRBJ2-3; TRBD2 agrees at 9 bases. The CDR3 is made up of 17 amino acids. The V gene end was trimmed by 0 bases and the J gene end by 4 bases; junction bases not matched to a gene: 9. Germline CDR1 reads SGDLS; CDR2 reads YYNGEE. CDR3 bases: TGTGCCAGCAGCGTAGTCGGCGGGGGGGCTGGGTCAGATACGCAGTATTTT. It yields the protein CASSVVGGGAGSDTQYF.

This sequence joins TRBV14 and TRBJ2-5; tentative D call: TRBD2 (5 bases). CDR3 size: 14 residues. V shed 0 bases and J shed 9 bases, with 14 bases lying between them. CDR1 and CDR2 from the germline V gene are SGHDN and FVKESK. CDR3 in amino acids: CASSQDWAAGPQYF. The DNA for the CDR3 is TGTGCCAGCAGCCAAGATTGGGCGGCGGGTCCCCAGTACTTC.

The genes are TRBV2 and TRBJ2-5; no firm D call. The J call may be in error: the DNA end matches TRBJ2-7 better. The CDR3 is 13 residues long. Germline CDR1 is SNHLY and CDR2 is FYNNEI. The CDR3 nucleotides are TGTGCCAGCAGTGACAGGCGCACCTACGAGCAGTACTTC. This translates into CASSDRRTYEQYF.